The next 8 T cell receptor beta chains were all read from a single sample in a study of blood T cell repertoires in COVID-19. Sequencing was performed with immunoSEQ multiplex PCR; in TCRdb, only in-frame clones are kept and a portion is missing. The repertoire holds about 160,000 clones, with under 90% as singletons. Sample: PBMCs or T cells enriched from blood (not recorded which). The receptors here all came from a woman between 45 and 60 years old who had recovered from COVID-19.

The gene calls are TRBV4-1 and TRBJ2-5; TRBD1 matches at 8 bases. The junction had 7 bases not matched to a gene; V was cut back by 3 bases and J by 4 bases. The CDR3 spans 15 residues. The germline V gene has CDR1 MGHRA and CDR2 YSYEKL. CDR3 loop: CASSQEGQAAETQYF. The CDR3 DNA sequence: TGCGCCAGCAGCCAGGAGGGACAGGCGGCAGAGACCCAGTACTTC.

The chain is built from TRBV19 and TRBJ2-1; TRBD2 matches at 12 bases. Trimming took 5 bases from V and 4 from J; bases not matched to a gene: 3. The CDR3 spans 15 residues. The germline V gene has CDR1 LNHDA and CDR2 SQIVND (reference sequence). The CDR3 DNA follows: TGTGCCAGTAGTCGCCTAGCGGGAGGGTACAATGAGCAGTTCTTC. Translated: CASSRLAGGYNEQFF.

CDR3 loop: CASESGRPKNIQYF. Here the CDR3 DNA reads TGTGCCAGTGAATCCGGGAGACCCAAAAACATTCAGTACTTC. The rearrangement uses TRBV19 and TRBJ2-4; tentatively, D is TRBD2 (6 bases). The CDR3 has 14 amino acids. Germline-derived CDR1 and CDR2 are LNHDA and SQIVND (reference sequence). Trimming stripped 8 bases from V and 2 bases from J, with 13 bases between.

The V gene is TRBV18, the J gene TRBJ1-4, with D possibly matching TRBD1 (5 bases). CDR1 is KGHSH, CDR2 LQKENI, per germline. The ends were cut back, 3 bases at V and 8 bases at J, with 13 bases in the middle. The CDR3 length is 14 residues. CDR3 sequence reads: CASSPVGAGEKLFF. The DNA of the CDR3 is TGTGCCAGCTCACCGGTAGGGGCGGGAGAAAAACTGTTTTTT.

This sequence joins TRBV12-3 or TRBV12-4 and TRBJ2-2; D is unresolved. The V and J ends lost 4 bases and 4 bases respectively, with 7 bases between them. The CDR3 length is 13 residues. DNA for the CDR3: TGTGCCAGCAGTTCCCGAGGCACCGGGGAGCTGTTTTTT. Translating gives CASSSRGTGELFF.

This clone showed up just once. The chain recombines TRBV5-1 with TRBJ2-7; maybe TRBD1 (5 bases). CDR3 length: 14 residues. Per the germline V gene, CDR1 is SGHRS and CDR2 is YFSETQ. V dropped 5 bases and J dropped 2 bases, with 14 bases sitting between them. The chain's CDR3 is CASSIQGITYEQYF. In nucleotides, the CDR3 is TGCGCCAGCAGTATCCAGGGTATAACCTACGAGCAGTACTTC.

V and J are TRBV6-2 or TRBV6-3 and TRBJ2-1; D call uncertain. The CDR3 is 12 amino acids. Germline CDR1 is MNHEY and CDR2 is SVGEGT. Between the trimmed V and J ends, which lost 2 bases and 6 bases, there was a span of 5 bases. In nucleotides, the CDR3 is TGTGCCAGCAGTTACACTATCAATGAGCAGTTCTTC. Protein product: CASSYTINEQFF.

The V and J genes are TRBV7-9 and TRBJ1-4; 7 nucleotides align to TRBD1. CDR3 length: 14 amino acids. Germline-derived CDR1 and CDR2 are SEHNR and FQNEAQ (reference sequence). After removal of 5 bases from V and 5 bases from J, the junction contained 5 bases not matched to a gene. The CDR3 loop is CASSKGAVNEKLFF. CDR3 bases: TGTGCCAGCAGCAAGGGGGCGGTGAATGAAAAACTGTTTTTT.